Listed below are T cell receptor beta chains from one sample, sequenced in a study of control samples from healthy donors and cancer patients. Assay: immunoSEQ multiplex PCR; the TCRdb copy retains only in-frame clones and omits some. The sample contains 100,000 to 150,000 clones, around nine tenths of which appear only once. The sequenced sample was blood. The receptor source for this set is a man aged 40-50 years in good health. Both conserved end residues are part of each CDR3. Each record gives: D gene, clone size, J gene, V gene, CDR3 protein, CDR3 DNA. The D gene is left open where the match is weak. Clone size, where shown, is once, few, many, or a class for clones that have expanded.

.	once	TRBJ2-5	TRBV7-6	CASSPTVGRTETQYF	TGTGCCAGCAGCCCAACCGTGGGGCGCACAGAGACCCAGTACTTC
TRBD1	.	TRBJ2-5	TRBV6-5	CASSYMDRGQETQYF	TGTGCCAGCAGCTACATGGACAGGGGGCAAGAGACCCAGTACTTC
.	.	TRBJ1-4	TRBV7-9	CASSSGATNEKLFF	TGTGCCAGCAGCTCAGGTGCAACTAATGAAAAACTGTTTTTT
.	.	TRBJ2-7	TRBV28	CASKGLHASYEQYF	TGTGCCAGCAAAGGCCTTCATGCGTCCTACGAGCAGTACTTC
.	.	TRBJ1-4	TRBV7-7	CASSPGGPLVREKLFF	TGTGCTAGCAGCCCCGGAGGGCCGCTGGTACGGGAAAAACTGTTTTTT
TRBD2	.	TRBJ2-5	TRBV28	CASSGGRGTRVQYF	TGTGCCAGCAGCGGGGGGAGGGGAACGAGGGTCCAGTACTTC
.	.	TRBJ2-5	TRBV5-4	CASSLGGLQETQYF	TGTGCCAGCAGCTTGGGGGGACTCCAAGAGACCCAGTACTTC
.	.	TRBJ2-6	TRBV6-1	CASSELAGYSGANVLTF	TGTGCCAGCAGTGAATTGGCAGGCTACTCTGGGGCCAACGTCCTGACTTTC
.	.	TRBJ2-3	TRBV5-1	CASTRGDRPGDTQYF	TGCGCCTCCACTAGGGGGGACAGACCCGGAGATACGCAGTATTTT
.	.	TRBJ2-1	TRBV29-1	CSVEPNNEQFF	TGCAGCGTTGAACCGAACAATGAGCAGTTCTTC
.	.	TRBJ1-6	TRBV19	CASSIKRTLGGSPLHF	TGTGCCAGTAGTATAAAACGGACCCTCGGTGGATCACCCCTCCACTTT
TRBD1	.	TRBJ1-2	TRBV7-9	CASSSSDRVVGYTF	TGTGCCAGCAGCTCGAGCGACAGGGTTGTGGGCTACACCTTC
TRBD1	few	TRBJ2-4	TRBV18	CASSQSTGEFKNIQYF	TGTGCCAGCTCACAATCGACAGGGGAATTCAAAAACATTCAGTACTTC
.	.	TRBJ1-2	TRBV12-3/TRBV12-4	CASSLDRGYTF	TGTGCCAGCAGCCTAGACAGAGGCTACACCTTC
.	.	TRBJ1-4	TRBV30	CAWSGRFREKLFF	TGTGCCTGGAGTGGCAGGTTTCGTGAAAAACTGTTTTTT
.	once	TRBJ1-6	TRBV27	CASSQIQGLRNSPLHF	TGTGCCAGCAGTCAGATACAGGGTTTGAGGAATTCACCCCTCCACTTT
.	.	TRBJ1-6	TRBV9	CASSRQGEGSPLHF	TGTGCCAGCAGCAGGCAGGGCGAAGGTTCACCCCTCCACTTT
.	.	TRBJ1-3	TRBV6-1	CASSETHPGSGNTIYF	TGTGCCAGCAGTGAAACGCACCCAGGCTCTGGAAACACCATATATTTT
TRBD1	.	TRBJ1-1	TRBV3-1/TRBV3-2	CASSRKGQGSTEAFF	TGTGCCAGCAGCCGGAAGGGACAGGGGTCCACTGAAGCTTTCTTT
.	.	TRBJ2-3	TRBV27	CASSFGSPDTQYF	TGTGCCAGCAGTTTCGGCAGCCCAGATACGCAGTATTTT
.	.	TRBJ1-2	TRBV30	CAWSVGGAYGYTF	TGTGCCTGGAGTGTGGGGGGGGCCTATGGCTACACCTTC
TRBD2	.	TRBJ2-7	TRBV3-1/TRBV3-2	CASSSTRLAGGDEQYF	TGTGCCAGCAGCTCCACCCGACTAGCGGGGGGGGACGAGCAGTACTTC
.	once	TRBJ1-2	TRBV3-1/TRBV3-2	CASSQVRTNYGYTF	TGTGCCAGCAGCCAAGTAAGGACTAACTATGGCTACACCTTC
.	.	TRBJ2-4	TRBV2	CASKEGMDNIQYF	TGTGCCAGCAAAGAGGGGATGGATAACATTCAGTACTTC
.	.	TRBJ2-1	TRBV27	CASSLYNEQFF	TGTGCCAGCTCCCTTTACAATGAGCAGTTCTTC
.	.	TRBJ1-2	TRBV5-8	CASSFVSQGSYGYTF	TGTGCCAGCAGCTTCGTATCCCAGGGTTCCTATGGCTACACCTTC
.	once	TRBJ1-6	TRBV18	CASSPLSGGYNSPLHF	TGTGCCAGCTCACCACTCTCAGGCGGCTATAATTCACCCCTCCACTTT
.	.	TRBJ1-1	TRBV10-1	CASSDREFAEAFF	TGCGCCAGCAGTGACAGGGAATTCGCTGAAGCTTTCTTT
TRBD1	few	TRBJ1-4	TRBV5-1	CASRRQGDGEKLFF	TGCGCCAGCAGACGACAGGGGGACGGTGAAAAACTGTTTTTT
TRBD1	.	TRBJ1-1	TRBV27	CASSSPGQGSTEAFF	TGTGCCAGCAGTTCTCCGGGACAGGGGAGCACTGAAGCTTTCTTT
TRBD2	.	TRBJ2-5	TRBV7-9	CASRRGAWETQYF	TGTGCCAGCCGGCGGGGGGCCTGGGAGACCCAGTACTTC
.	.	TRBJ2-4	TRBV7-3	CASSLRKEDSNAKNIQYF	TGTGCCAGCAGCTTACGGAAAGAAGACAGTAACGCCAAAAACATTCAGTACTTC
.	.	TRBJ2-7	TRBV13	CASSPRGGGYEQYF	TGTGCCAGCAGCCCCCGTGGAGGGGGGTACGAGCAGTACTTC
TRBD1	.	TRBJ1-1	TRBV27	CASSRGTGGSTEAFF	TGTGCCAGCAGTCGAGGGACAGGGGGTTCCACTGAAGCTTTCTTT
.	.	TRBJ1-3	TRBV6-5	CASRPNSSGNTIYF	TGTGCCAGCAGACCCAACAGCTCTGGAAACACCATATATTTT
.	.	TRBJ1-1	TRBV7-2	CASSLAYTEAFF	TGTGCCAGCAGCTTAGCGTACACCGAAGCTTTCTTT
.	.	TRBJ1-1	TRBV6-5	CASSYSGSTEAFF	TGTGCCAGCAGTTACTCGGGGAGCACTGAAGCTTTCTTT
.	.	TRBJ1-2	TRBV6-5	CASSYYPGNYGYTF	TGTGCCAGCAGTTACTATCCGGGGAACTATGGCTACACCTTC
TRBD1	.	TRBJ1-1	TRBV6-6	CASSYRTGTEAFF	TGTGCCAGCAGTTACCGGACAGGGACCGAAGCTTTCTTT
TRBD2	.	TRBJ2-1	TRBV5-1	CASSLGLAGGRRTQFF	TGCGCCAGCAGCTTGGGACTAGCGGGGGGACGGCGCACGCAGTTCTTC
TRBD1	.	TRBJ2-7	TRBV11-2	CASSLDRVHEQYF	TGTGCCAGCAGCTTGGACAGGGTGCACGAGCAGTACTTC
.	.	TRBJ2-7	TRBV2	CASSDRGRGTMWQYF	TGTGCCAGCAGTGACAGGGGGCGTGGGACTATGTGGCAGTACTTC
.	.	TRBJ2-7	TRBV28	CASISPIHEQYF	TGTGCCAGCATTAGCCCAATCCACGAGCAGTACTTC
.	.	TRBJ2-5	TRBV7-9	CASSFWTDKETQYF	TGTGCCAGCAGCTTCTGGACAGATAAAGAGACCCAGTACTTC